This TCR beta chain was observed in a study of T cell responses to AZD1222 COVID-19 vaccine. Whole-study findings and limits: Repertoire collection took place solely once the T cell response had peaked. At 160-218 and 743-854, vaccine-associated CD4 TCRs were dominant, and they spanned spike. Donors, mostly white British, included more females; clonal diversity was possibly underestimated.

CDR3 size: 16 residues. Trimming cost V 0 bases and J 4 bases, with 13 bases left between them. CDR1 is PRHDT and CDR2 is FYEKMQ in the germline V gene (reference sequence). TCRdb keeps only in-frame clones here, not all; method: immunoSEQ multiplex PCR. The repertoire consists of 120,000 or so clones, with around 84% occurring once and the leading ten covering under 20%. Pooling was applied to second doses at about 4 or about 12 weeks. With respect to this clone: Antigen specificity is unknown.

The source is an adult who received the AZD1222 COVID-19 vaccine. This sample comprised peripheral blood, obtained 28 days after the second AZD1222 dose. The rearrangement uses TRBV13 and TRBJ2-1, with D perhaps TRBD1 or TRBD2 (5 bases each). CDR3 DNA sequence: TGTGCCAGCAGCTTAGGACTCCCGGGACCTTACAATGAGCAGTTCTTC. Translating gives CASSLGLPGPYNEQFF.